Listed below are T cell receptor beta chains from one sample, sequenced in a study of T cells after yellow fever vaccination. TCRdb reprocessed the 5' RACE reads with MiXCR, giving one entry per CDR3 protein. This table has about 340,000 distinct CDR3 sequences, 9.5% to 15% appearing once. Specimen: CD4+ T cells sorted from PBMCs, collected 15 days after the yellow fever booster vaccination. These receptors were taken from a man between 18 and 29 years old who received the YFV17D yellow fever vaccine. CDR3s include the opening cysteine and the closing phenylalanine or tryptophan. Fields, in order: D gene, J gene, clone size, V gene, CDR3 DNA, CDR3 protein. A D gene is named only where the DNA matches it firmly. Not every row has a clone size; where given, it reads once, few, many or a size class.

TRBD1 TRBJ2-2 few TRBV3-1 TGTGCCGTCTCGGTGGACAGGGTTAACACCGGGGAGCTGTTTTTT CAVSVDRVNTGELFF
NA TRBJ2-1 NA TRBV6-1 TGTGCCAGCAGTGAAGTAGGGCATTACAATGAGCAGTTCTTC CASSEVGHYNEQFF
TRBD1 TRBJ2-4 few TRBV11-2 TGTGCCAGCAGCTCTTCGACAGGGTGGGACATTCAGTACTTC CASSSSTGWDIQYF
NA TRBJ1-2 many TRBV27 TGTGCCAGTAGACCCTTACGTCGTTTCTATGGCTACACCTTC CASRPLRRFYGYTF
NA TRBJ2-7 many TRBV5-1 TGCGCCAGCAGCTTCTCCCCTGGGGGGTACGAGCAGTACTTC CASSFSPGGYEQYF
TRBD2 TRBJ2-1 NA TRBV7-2 TGTGCCAGCAGCTTGTTCGGGGAACTAGCGGGGTTCTATGAGCAGTTCTTC CASSLFGELAGFYEQFF
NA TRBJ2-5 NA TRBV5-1 TGCGCCAGCAAGGTCCCATTAATAGAGACCCAGTACTTC CASKVPLIETQYF
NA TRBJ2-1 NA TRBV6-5 TGTGCCAGCAGTTACCCGGGTAGACAGAACAATGAGCAGTTCTTC CASSYPGRQNNEQFF
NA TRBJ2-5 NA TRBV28 TGTGCCAGCACCCCCGGCGGGTTCCAAGAGACCCAGTACTTC CASTPGGFQETQYF
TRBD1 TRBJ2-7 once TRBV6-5 TGTGCCAGCAGTTACTCACAGGGGAACTACGAGCAGTACTTC CASSYSQGNYEQYF
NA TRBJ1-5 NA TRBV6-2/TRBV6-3 TGTGCCAGCAGCCCGTGGGGGGCAAACAATCAGCCCCAGCATTTT CASSPWGANNQPQHF
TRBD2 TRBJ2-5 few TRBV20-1 TGCAGTGCTCGTCTCCGGGGCGGGGGGCGTGAGACCCAGTACTTC CSARLRGGGRETQYF
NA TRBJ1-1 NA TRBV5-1 TGCGCCAGCAGCTTGGACCCTCAGGGGTTTACTGAAGCTTTCTTT CASSLDPQGFTEAFF
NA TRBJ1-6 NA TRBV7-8 TGTGCCAGCAGCTCCGCAGCGGGACCCCTCCACTTT CASSSAAGPLHF
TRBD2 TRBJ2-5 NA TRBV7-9 TGTGCCAGCAGCTTTGTCAGCGGGGGGGGTCAAGAGACCCAGTACTTC CASSFVSGGGQETQYF
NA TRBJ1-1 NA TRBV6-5 TGTGCCAGCAGACGCGACGGAAACACTGAAGCTTTCTTT CASRRDGNTEAFF
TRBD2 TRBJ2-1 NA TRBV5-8 TGTGCCAGCAGCAAACTGGCGGGAGGAAATGAGCAGTTCTTC CASSKLAGGNEQFF
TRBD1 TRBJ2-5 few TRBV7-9 TGTGCCAGCAGCTTAGCTTATAGGACGGACAGGCTTCAAGAGACCCAGTACTTC CASSLAYRTDRLQETQYF
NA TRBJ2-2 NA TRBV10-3 TGTGCCTCCGGCGGCGAGGCCGGGGAGCTGTTTTTT CASGGEAGELFF
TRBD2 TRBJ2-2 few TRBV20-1 TGCAGTGCTGTCCGAGGTCCGGGGGGTAATACCGTCGGGGAGCTGTTTTTT CSAVRGPGGNTVGELFF
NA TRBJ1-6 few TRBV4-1 TGCGCCAGCAGCCAAAGAACAGTCGATTCACCCCTCCACTTT CASSQRTVDSPLHF
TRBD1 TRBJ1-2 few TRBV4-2 TGTGCCAGCAGCCAGGGGGACAGGGACTATGGCTACACCTTC CASSQGDRDYGYTF
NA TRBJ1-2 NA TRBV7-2 TGTGCCAGCAGCCCGACGTTCTTACCCTATGGCTACACCTTC CASSPTFLPYGYTF
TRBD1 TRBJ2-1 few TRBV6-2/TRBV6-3 TGTGCCAGCAGGAAAAACCGGGACAGGGGTACCGAGCAGTTCTTC CASRKNRDRGTEQFF
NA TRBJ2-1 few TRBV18 TGTGCCAGCTCACGGGATCCCGATTACAATGAGCAGTTCTTC CASSRDPDYNEQFF
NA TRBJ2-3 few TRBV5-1 TGTGCCAGCAGCCCCGGGACTGGCACAGATACGCAGTATTTT CASSPGTGTDTQYF
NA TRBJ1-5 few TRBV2 TGTGCCAGCAGTGTCCAAGGTACCCGGGGCAATCAGCCCCAGCATTTT CASSVQGTRGNQPQHF
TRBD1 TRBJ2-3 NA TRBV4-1 TGCGCCAGCAGCCAAGTAAGGACAGGGAGCTCAGATACGCAGTATTTT CASSQVRTGSSDTQYF
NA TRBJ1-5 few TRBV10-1 TGCGCCAGCAAGGGGGACAATCAGCCCCAGCATTTT CASKGDNQPQHF
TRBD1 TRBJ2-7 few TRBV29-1 TGCAGCGTCAAACCACAGGGGGCCACCTACGAGCAGTACTTC CSVKPQGATYEQYF
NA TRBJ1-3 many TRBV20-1 TGCAGTGCTGGAAAAGGGGGTATCGGAAACACCATATATTTT CSAGKGGIGNTIYF
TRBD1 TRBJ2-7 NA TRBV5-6 TGTGCCACAGCCGGGCCCCGGGGACAGGGCCACTACGAGCAGTACTTC CATAGPRGQGHYEQYF
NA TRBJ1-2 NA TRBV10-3 TGTGCCATCAGTGATAGGCAGGGATCGGATGGCTACACCTTC CAISDRQGSDGYTF
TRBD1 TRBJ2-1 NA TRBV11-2 TGTGCCAGCAGCTTCGGGCACCGGGACAGGGGGATGATTGAGCAGTTCTTC CASSFGHRDRGMIEQFF
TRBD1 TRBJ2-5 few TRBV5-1 TGCGCCAGCAGCGTCCGGGACAGCCAAGAGACCCAGTACTTC CASSVRDSQETQYF
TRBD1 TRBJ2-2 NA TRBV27 TGTGCCAGCAGTCCCCAGGGGGCGATCACCGGGGAGCTGTTTTTT CASSPQGAITGELFF